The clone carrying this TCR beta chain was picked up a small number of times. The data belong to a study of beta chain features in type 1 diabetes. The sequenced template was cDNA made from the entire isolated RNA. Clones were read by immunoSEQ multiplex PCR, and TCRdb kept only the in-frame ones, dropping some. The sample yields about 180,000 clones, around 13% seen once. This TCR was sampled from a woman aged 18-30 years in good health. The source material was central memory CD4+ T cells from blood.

DNA for the CDR3: TGTGCCAGTCTTACGGGAGGACGGAGGAACTATGGCTACACCTTC. Translation: CASLTGGRRNYGYTF. This chain uses TRBV28 with TRBJ1-2; unclear D gene. V was cut by 9 bases and J by 2 bases, with 19 bases left in between. The germline gives CDR1 MDHEN, CDR2 SYDVKM. This CDR3 is 15 amino acids long.